This TCR beta chain was retrieved from a study of shared clonotypes between healthy human individuals. Whole-study findings and limits: As a rule, naive subsets had a larger estimated richness than memory subsets. Unshared clonotypes carried lower generation probabilities than those common to all four donors.

The authors' processing: For the immunoSEQ data, sequences were junction-only without quality scores, so filtering differed. Here immunoSEQ multiplex PCR was the method, and the copy in TCRdb shows in-frame clones only, minus some. The V and J calls and clone size come from that table; D and trimming were worked out from the DNA. The table lists about a million clones, 60% to 80% of them singletons. J was trimmed by 3 bases and V by 4 bases; bases with no gene match: 9. The CDR3 covers 15 residues. CDR1 and CDR2 (germline): ENHRY, SYGVKD. A remark on this clone: Its cognate antigen is unknown.

The chain is built from TRBV10-3 and TRBJ2-7, with 7 bases lining up with TRBD1. The specimen was memory CD4+ T cells from PBMCs. Indicated subset: CD45RA-negative fraction. This TCR came from a man aged 18 to 30 in good health. Some clones in this sample may be carry-over from other donors' samples. CDR3 region: CAISAPGQLGYEQYF. In DNA, the CDR3 is TGTGCCATCAGTGCTCCGGGACAGCTGGGCTACGAGCAGTACTTC.